This T cell receptor beta chain was retrieved from a study of T cells after yellow fever vaccination. V lost 2 bases to trimming and J lost 0 bases, with 14 bases between them. Germline CDR1 and CDR2: SGHVS and FNYEAQ. CDR3 length: 17 residues. MiXCR, run by TCRdb on the 5' RACE reads, gives a single entry per CDR3 protein. The data show fewer than 350,000 distinct CDR3 sequences, 3.5% to 4.5% seen once. This clonotype occurred many times. Sequenced material: PBMCs, taken 15 days after the yellow fever booster vaccination. The gene calls are TRBV7-6 and TRBJ1-3; tentatively, D is TRBD1 (5 bases). This sequence was found in a man between 18 and 29 years old who received the YFV17D yellow fever vaccine. CDR3 sequence: CASSLTTFGASGNTIYF. CDR3 in DNA: TGTGCCAGCAGCTTAACCACCTTCGGGGCCTCTGGAAACACCATATATTTT.